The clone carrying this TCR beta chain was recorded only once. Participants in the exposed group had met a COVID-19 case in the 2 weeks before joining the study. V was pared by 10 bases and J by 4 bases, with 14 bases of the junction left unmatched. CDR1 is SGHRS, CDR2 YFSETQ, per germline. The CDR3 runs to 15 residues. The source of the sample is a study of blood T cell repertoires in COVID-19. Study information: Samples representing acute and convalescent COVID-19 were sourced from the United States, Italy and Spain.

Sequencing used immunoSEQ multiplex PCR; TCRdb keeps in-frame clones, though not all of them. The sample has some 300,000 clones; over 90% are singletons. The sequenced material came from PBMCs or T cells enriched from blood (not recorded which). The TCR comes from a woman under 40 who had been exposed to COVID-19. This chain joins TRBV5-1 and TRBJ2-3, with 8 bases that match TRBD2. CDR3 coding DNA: TGCGCCTCCCAAGTCCTCGGGGGGGGGTCAGATACGCAGTATTTT. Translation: CASQVLGGGSDTQYF.